This T cell receptor (beta chain) stems from a study of human T cells and chemical hapten exposure. Original methodology: Samples had a median of around 94,000 TCRs, ranging roughly 20,000 to 750,000. TCRdb passed the RACE reads through MiXCR, listing each CDR3 protein once. These V and J calls originate from TCRdb's pipeline instead of the authors' own analysis. In the table there are about 96,000 distinct CDR3 sequences, roughly a tenth of which are singletons. The CDR3 sequence is 12 residues long. Germline CDR1 SQVTM, CDR2 ANQGSEA. The V gene end was trimmed by 4 bases and the J gene end by 6 bases; junction bases not matched to a gene: 1. This clonotype was detected many times. Regarding time point: patch test 2, 6 weeks after DPC sensitization. Treatment of the sample: therapeutic diphenylcyclopropenone sensitization with weekly scalp DPC.

V gene TRBV29-1 combines with J gene TRBJ1-3; 9 nucleotides agree with TRBD1. The clonotype originates from a woman in her forties with alopecia areata. Some clones in this sample may be carry-over from other donors' samples. Sequenced here: whole blood, sampled in connection with sensitization to the hapten diphenylcyclopropenone (DPC). The CDR3 DNA follows: TGCAGCGTTGGGACAGGGGCAAACACCATATATTTT. Translated, it gives CSVGTGANTIYF.